Below are 28 T cell receptor beta chains sequenced from a single sample in a study of response to subunit inactivated influenza vaccine. TCRdb independently ran MiXCR on the RT-PCR reads; one entry per CDR3 protein. This table has about 480,000 distinct CDR3 sequences, 10% to 11% appearing once. The source material was PBMCs from blood, sampled roughly 46 days after vaccination. The receptors originated from a man in his forties or fifties who received an inactivated influenza vaccine.

V is TRBV6-5 and J is TRBJ2-7; 10 bases line up with TRBD1. The CDR3 runs 16 residues. Germline V gene lookup returns CDR1 MNHEY and CDR2 SVGAGI. With V trimmed by 4 bases and J by 2 bases, 8 bases remained unmatched. DNA for the CDR3: TGTGCCAGCAGTTCGCCGGGACAGGGGACGGCCTACGAGCAGTACTTC. Translation: CASSSPGQGTAYEQYF.

This clonotype was seen at least ten times. CDR3 DNA sequence: TGCGCCAGCAGCCGAGATAGCGGGGATAACACCGGGGAGCTGTTTTTT. Its translation is CASSRDSGDNTGELFF. The J gene is TRBJ2-2, the V gene TRBV4-3; TRBD2 agrees at 8 bases. The germline V gene has CDR1 LGHNA and CDR2 YSLEER. The CDR3 loop spans 16 amino acids. V lost 4 bases to trimming and J lost 2 bases; unmatched junction nucleotides: 6.

This clonotype was observed many times. This rearrangement joins TRBV5-1 to TRBJ1-2; a possible D gene is TRBD1 (6 bases). From germline, CDR1 is SGHRS and CDR2 YFSETQ. The V end was cut by 3 bases, the J end by 4 bases, with 22 bases between. This CDR3 spans 17 amino acids. The CDR3 loop reads CASSSALWEYRAYGYTF. The CDR3 DNA reads TGCGCCAGCAGCTCTGCACTATGGGAGTACAGGGCCTATGGCTACACCTTC. The variable domain in full, with the rest retrieved from reference TRBV5-1 and TRBJ1-2, is KAGVTQTPRYLIKTRGQQVTLSCSPISGHRSVSWYQQTPGQGLQFLFEYFSETQRNKGNFPGRFSGRQFSNSRSEMNVSTLELGDSALYLCASSSALWEYRAYGYTFGSGTRLTVV.

A few counts support this clonotype. The J gene is TRBJ2-7, the V gene TRBV25-1, with D unresolved. The V gene's germline CDR1 is MGHDK and CDR2 SYGVNS. Trimming shortened V by 4 bases and J by 6 bases, and 13 bases separated the two germline ends. CDR3 size: 13 residues. CDR3 loop: CASSGLRGFEQYF. In DNA, the CDR3 is TGTGCCAGCAGTGGACTCAGAGGTTTCGAGCAGTACTTC.

This clonotype was seen repeatedly, ten times or more. The chain joins TRBV20-1 to TRBJ2-5; 10 bases are a match to TRBD2. The CDR3 length is 14 residues. Germline V gene lookup returns CDR1 DFQATT and CDR2 SNEGSKA (reference sequence). With 1 base clipped from V and 2 bases from J, the junction kept 1 base outside the gene matches. Here the CDR3 reads CSARGLAGQETQYF. CDR3 in DNA: TGCAGTGCTAGAGGACTAGCGGGTCAAGAGACCCAGTACTTC.

This clonotype was counted a few times. CDR3 coding DNA: TGTGCCAGCAGTGAGCAGGGGGGCGAGCAGTACTTC. Protein product: CASSEQGGEQYF. The rearrangement uses TRBV6-1 and TRBJ2-7, with a tentative D call TRBD1 (7 bases). The CDR3 sequence is 12 residues long. V shed 3 bases and J shed 6 bases, with 9 bases lying between them. CDR1 MNHNS and CDR2 SASEGT come from the germline V gene.

This clonotype was seen only a few times. This chain connects TRBV6-1 to TRBJ1-2, with TRBD1 as a possible D gene (5 bases). Between the trimmed V and J ends, which lost 5 bases and 0 bases, there was a span of 13 bases. This CDR3 region has 15 residues. CDR1 and CDR2 (germline): MNHNS, SASEGT. The DNA for the CDR3 is TGTGCCAGCAGTAGCTACAGGAGTTCTAACTATGGCTACACCTTC. Protein: CASSSYRSSNYGYTF.

This clonotype has ten or more counts. This sequence joins TRBV5-1 and TRBJ2-3, with 10 bases lining up with TRBD2. Losses at the gene ends were 2 bases for V and 1 base for J; bases not matched to a gene: 1. The CDR3 is made up of 15 amino acids. CDR1 SGHRS and CDR2 YFSETQ come from the germline V gene. The CDR3 DNA reads as TGCGCCAGCAGCTTAGCGGGGGGGCGCACAGATACGCAGTATTTT. It is translated as CASSLAGGRTDTQYF.

This clonotype was recorded a few times. The chain couples TRBV25-1 to TRBJ2-1, with 7 bases fitting TRBD1. Germline V gives CDR1 MGHDK, CDR2 SYGVNS. The CDR3 sequence is 13 residues long. Unmatched junction bases numbered 5, after V lost 3 bases and J lost 9 bases. The CDR3 nucleotides read TGTGCCAGCAGTGAGTTCAGGGGGAGTGAGCAGTTCTTC. It specifies CASSEFRGSEQFF.

This clonotype occurred many times. This rearrangement joins TRBV7-2 to TRBJ2-1; 13 nucleotides align to TRBD2. CDR3 length: 16 amino acids. J was trimmed by 7 bases and V by 5 bases; bases with no gene match: 8. The germline V gene encodes CDR1 SGHTA and CDR2 FQGNSA. The CDR3 DNA follows: TGTGCCAGCAGCCCTCCGGGACTAGCGGGAATAAATGAGCAGTTCTTC. Translation: CASSPPGLAGINEQFF. Combining the CDR3 with reference TRBV7-2 and TRBJ2-1 gives the whole variable domain GAGVSQSPSNKVTEKGKDVELRCDPISGHTALYWYRQSLGQGLEFLIYFQGNSAPDKSGLPSDRFSAERTGGSVSTLTIQRTQQEDSAVYLCASSPPGLAGINEQFFGPGTRLTVL.

The sample holds a few counts of this clonotype. The chain joins TRBV3-1 to TRBJ2-1, with TRBD2 matching over 8 bases. V dropped 4 bases and J dropped 7; count of bases not matched to a gene: 6. This CDR3 has 14 residues. From germline, CDR1 is LGHDT and CDR2 YNNKEL (reference sequence). In DNA, the CDR3 is TGTGCCAGCAGCCGACGGGGGGGGCGAAATGAGCAGTTCTTC. Residues: CASSRRGGRNEQFF.

The V call is TRBV4-3, the J call TRBJ2-1; 10 positions match TRBD1. The CDR3 covers 18 residues. V was pared by 0 bases and J by 7 bases, with 12 bases of the junction left unmatched. The germline V gene has CDR1 LGHNA and CDR2 YSLEER. CDR3 nucleotide sequence: TGCGCCAGCAGCCAAGATGGAGCAGGGACAGGGGTTGGGAATGAGCAGTTCTTC. As protein: CASSQDGAGTGVGNEQFF.

This clonotype came up many times. This chain joins TRBV13 and TRBJ2-7; no clear D gene. The CDR3 is 12 residues long. The V end lost 3 bases, the J end lost 5 bases, and 8 bases lay between the germline ends. In germline, CDR1 is PRHDT, CDR2 FYEKMQ (reference sequence). The CDR3 DNA reads as TGTGCCAGCAGCTTGAAGTATAACGAGCAGTACTTC. Translation: CASSLKYNEQYF.

The chain employs TRBV29-1 and TRBJ2-7; D gene ambiguous. Germline V gene data show CDR1 as SQVTM and CDR2 as ANQGSEA. Trimming took off 3 bases at V and 5 bases at J, with 8 bases between the two ends. This CDR3 comprises 11 residues. CDR3 sequence (DNA): TGCAGCGTTGACAAGGGCCACGAGCAGTACTTC. It translates to CSVDKGHEQYF.

This clonotype was counted a few times. The chain couples TRBV11-1 to TRBJ2-7, with TRBD2 matching over 13 bases. With V trimmed by 1 base and J by 0 bases, 9 bases remained unmatched. This CDR3 has 19 amino acids. CDR1 and CDR2 (germline): SGHAT, FQDESV (reference sequence). The CDR3 DNA is TGTGCCAGCAGCTTAGGATTTGGGACTAGCGGGACCTACTCCTACGAGCAGTACTTC. This sequence encodes CASSLGFGTSGTYSYEQYF.

This clonotype was counted ten times or more. The rearrangement joins TRBV29-1 to TRBJ2-1, with D maybe TRBD2 (6 bases). This CDR3 has 11 residues. V was shortened by 7 bases and J by 9 bases, with 13 bases between the two germline ends. CDR1 is SQVTM and CDR2 is ANQGSEA in the germline V gene. The CDR3 DNA follows: TGCAGCGCCAGACTAGGGAGTGAGCAGTTCTTC. Protein: CSARLGSEQFF.

The chain joins TRBV27 to TRBJ2-7; 7 bases match TRBD1. CDR3 length: 15 amino acids. Germline CDR1 reads MNHEY; CDR2 reads SMNVEV (reference sequence). The J segment lost 0 bases and the V segment lost 0 bases, leaving 2 bases of the junction unmatched. The CDR3 sequence: CASSLSGTASYEQYF. For the CDR3, the DNA is TGTGCCAGCAGTTTATCAGGGACAGCCTCCTACGAGCAGTACTTC.

There are a few counts of this clonotype. The chain combines TRBV5-1 with TRBJ2-7, with 10 bases aligning to TRBD1. J gave up 7 bases and V 3 bases, and 10 bases lay outside the gene matches. The CDR3 sequence is 15 residues long. The germline gives CDR1 SGHRS, CDR2 YFSETQ. The CDR3 DNA follows: TGCGCCAGCAGCTCCTCCGGGACAGGGGCCGAGGAGCAGTACTTC. Translation: CASSSSGTGAEEQYF.

This clonotype was picked up many times. The J gene is TRBJ2-3, the V gene TRBV20-1; tentative D call: TRBD1 (6 bases). V was clipped by 4 bases and J by 2 bases, with 10 bases between them. The CDR3 spans 13 residues. CDR1 and CDR2 (germline): DFQATT, SNEGSKA (reference sequence). As DNA, the CDR3 is TGCAGTGCTAACCGGGACACCACAGATACGCAGTATTTT. Protein: CSANRDTTDTQYF.

Many counts were recorded for this clonotype. The chain recombines TRBV4-2 with TRBJ2-3; no reliable D call. CDR1 and CDR2 (germline): LGHNA, YNFKEQ. The CDR3 contains 14 residues. Deletions cut 1 base from V and 0 bases from J, with 5 bases between. CDR3 sequence (DNA): TGTGCCAGCAGCCAAGCTCCTAGCACAGATACGCAGTATTTT. Amino acid sequence: CASSQAPSTDTQYF.

This clonotype was counted many times. The chain joins TRBV12-3 or TRBV12-4 to TRBJ2-2, with D perhaps TRBD1 or TRBD2 (5 bases each). The CDR3 covers 13 residues. Trimming took off 10 bases at V and 4 bases at J, with 13 bases between the two ends. The CDR3 DNA reads as TGTGCCAACCGGGACGGATCCACCGGGGAGCTGTTTTTT. Translating it yields CANRDGSTGELFF.

There are a few counts of this clonotype. CDR3 sequence (DNA): TGTGCCAGCAGTACAAACTATTTAGCCAAAAACATTCAGTACTTC. Translation gives CASSTNYLAKNIQYF. This rearrangement joins TRBV28 to TRBJ2-4; D gene ambiguous. The CDR3 loop spans 15 amino acids. Germline V gene data show CDR1 as MDHEN and CDR2 as SYDVKM. V shed 5 bases and J shed 0 bases, with 11 bases lying between them.

J is TRBJ2-5 and V is TRBV27, with 12 positions matching TRBD2. Germline lookup yields CDR1 MNHEY and CDR2 SMNVEV (reference sequence). With 3 bases clipped from V and 4 bases from J, the junction kept 3 bases outside the gene matches. CDR3 length: 15 amino acids. The CDR3 region has the DNA TGTGCCAGCAGTTTCGCGGGACTAGCGGGAGAGACCCAGTACTTC. Protein product: CASSFAGLAGETQYF.

The rearrangement links TRBV7-2 to TRBJ1-6; TRBD1 might be the D (6 bases). Per germline, CDR1 SGHTA and CDR2 FQGNSA. The CDR3 is 15 amino acids. Trimming took 6 bases from V and 5 from J, leaving 14 bases between them. CDR3 sequence: CASRRGGSDNSPLHF. The CDR3 region has the DNA TGTGCCAGCAGGCGAGGGGGGTCGGATAATTCACCCCTCCACTTT.

This sequence joins TRBV20-1 and TRBJ2-7; TRBD1 aligns across 9 bases. The germline V gene encodes CDR1 DFQATT and CDR2 SNEGSKA (reference sequence). After removal of 3 bases from V and 5 bases from J, the junction contained 8 bases not matched to a gene. The CDR3 runs 14 residues. CDR3 in DNA: TGCAGTGCTAGTTCCGGGACAGGGTGGGACGAGCAGTACTTC. This sequence encodes CSASSGTGWDEQYF.

This clonotype was seen a handful of times. The J gene is TRBJ1-3, the V gene TRBV20-1; no reliable D call. This CDR3 contains 13 residues. Germline-derived CDR1 and CDR2 are DFQATT and SNEGSKA (reference sequence). V dropped 0 bases and J dropped 4 bases, with 7 bases sitting between them. Written as DNA, the CDR3 is TGCAGTGCTAGAGATGGGGAGGGAAACACCATATATTTT. Its translation is CSARDGEGNTIYF.

This clonotype was seen many times. The chain uses TRBV10-3 and TRBJ2-1; D is undetermined. The CDR3 loop spans 16 amino acids. Trimming removed 2 bases from V and 0 bases from J, with 11 bases in between. Germline V gene lookup returns CDR1 ENHRY and CDR2 SYGVKD. DNA for the CDR3: TGTGCCATCAGTGAGAATGTACTGAGCTCCTACAATGAGCAGTTCTTC. Protein: CAISENVLSSYNEQFF.

This clonotype was recorded many times. The chain couples TRBV5-1 to TRBJ2-7; D assignment may be TRBD1 or TRBD2 (5 bases each). The V gene lost 3 bases and the J gene lost 1 base, with 11 bases spanning the gap. CDR1 is SGHRS and CDR2 is YFSETQ in the germline V gene. The CDR3 consists of 14 residues. Here the CDR3 DNA reads TGCGCCAGCAGCTCACGAGGGGCTTCCTACGAGCAGTACTTC. Translating it yields CASSSRGASYEQYF.